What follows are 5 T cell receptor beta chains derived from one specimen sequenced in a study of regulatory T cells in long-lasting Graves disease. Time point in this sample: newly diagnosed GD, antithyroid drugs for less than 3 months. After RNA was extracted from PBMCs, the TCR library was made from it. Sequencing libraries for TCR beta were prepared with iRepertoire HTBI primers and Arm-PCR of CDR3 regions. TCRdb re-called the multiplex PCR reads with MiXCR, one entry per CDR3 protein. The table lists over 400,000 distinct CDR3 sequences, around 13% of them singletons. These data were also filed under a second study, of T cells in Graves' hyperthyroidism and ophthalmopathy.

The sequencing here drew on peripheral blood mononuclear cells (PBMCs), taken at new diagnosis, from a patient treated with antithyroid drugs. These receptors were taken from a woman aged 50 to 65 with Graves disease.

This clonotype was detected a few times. This CDR3 is CASSGTRSETQYF. For the CDR3, the DNA is TGCGCCAGCTCCGGGACTAGGTCGGAGACCCAGTACTTC. V gene TRBV5-1 combines with J gene TRBJ2-5; TRBD2 matches at 8 bases. V gave up 7 bases and J gave up 5 bases; unmatched junction bases: 7. This CDR3 is 13 amino acids long. In germline, CDR1 is SGHRS, CDR2 YFSETQ.

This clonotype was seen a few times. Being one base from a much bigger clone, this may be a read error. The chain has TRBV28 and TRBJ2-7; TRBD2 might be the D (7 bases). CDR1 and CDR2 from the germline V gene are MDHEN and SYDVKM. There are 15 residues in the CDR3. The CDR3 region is CASSNRGGLEYGQYF. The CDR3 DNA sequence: TGTGCCAGCAGCAATAGGGGGGGTCTCGAGTACGGGCAGTACTTC. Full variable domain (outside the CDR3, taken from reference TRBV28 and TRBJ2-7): DVKVTQSSRYLVKRTGEKVFLECVQDMDHENMFWYRQDPGLGLRLIYFSYDVKMKEKGDIPEGYSVSREKKERFSLILESASTNQTSMYLCASSNRGGLEYGQYFGPGTRLTVT.

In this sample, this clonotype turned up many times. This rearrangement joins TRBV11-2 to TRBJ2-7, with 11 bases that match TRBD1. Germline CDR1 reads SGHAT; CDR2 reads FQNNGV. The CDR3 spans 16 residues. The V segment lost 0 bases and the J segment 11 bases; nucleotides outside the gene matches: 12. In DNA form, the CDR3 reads TGTGCCAGCAGCTTAGAACCTCCGGGACAGGGGGTCGTTGAGTACTTC. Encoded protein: CASSLEPPGQGVVEYF.

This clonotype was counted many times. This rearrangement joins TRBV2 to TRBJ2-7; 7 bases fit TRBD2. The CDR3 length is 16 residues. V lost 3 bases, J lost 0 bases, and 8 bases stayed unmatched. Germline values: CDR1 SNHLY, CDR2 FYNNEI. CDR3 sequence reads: CASSEERDFYSYEQYF. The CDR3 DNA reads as TGTGCCAGCAGTGAGGAGCGGGACTTCTACTCCTACGAGCAGTACTTC.

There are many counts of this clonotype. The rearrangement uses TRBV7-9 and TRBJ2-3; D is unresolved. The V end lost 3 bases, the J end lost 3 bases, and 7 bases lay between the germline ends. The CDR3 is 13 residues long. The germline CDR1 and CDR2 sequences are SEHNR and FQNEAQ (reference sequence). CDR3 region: CASSFGITDTQYF. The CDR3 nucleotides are TGTGCCAGCAGCTTTGGTATTACAGATACGCAGTATTTT. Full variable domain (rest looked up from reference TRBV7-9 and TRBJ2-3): DTGVSQNPRHKITKRGQNVTFRCDPISEHNRLYWYRQTLGQGPEFLTYFQNEAQLEKSRLLSDRFSAERPKGSFSTLEIQRTEQGDSAMYLCASSFGITDTQYFGPGTRLTVL.